One sample yielded the 29 T cell receptor beta chains listed below, sequenced in a study of beta chain features in type 1 diabetes. General study results and limits: Shortening that was moderate but significant affected the TCRB CDR3s of Type 1 diabetes patients in all four CD4+ subsets.

Their recognized antigens are unknown. Isolated RNA was reverse transcribed in full, so expressed TCRB transcripts were sequenced. Method: immunoSEQ multiplex PCR; TCRdb's copy keeps in-frame clones and lacks some. The sample carries some 350,000 clones, around a tenth recorded once. Sequenced material: central memory CD4+ T cells from blood. Receptors were obtained from a man under 40 with type 1 diabetes.

The chain carries TRBV7-2 and TRBJ2-5; TRBD1 is a possible D gene (5 bases). V lost 5 bases and J 1 base, leaving 14 bases between the germline ends. This CDR3 has 15 residues. The germline gives CDR1 SGHTA, CDR2 FQGNSA. DNA of the CDR3: TGTGCCAGCAGCCCGTTTACAGGCACCCAAGAGACCCAGTACTTC. Translating gives CASSPFTGTQETQYF.

This rearrangement joins TRBV5-1 to TRBJ2-5, with 9 bases aligning to TRBD1. The germline CDR1 and CDR2 sequences are SGHRS and YFSETQ. J was trimmed by 3 bases and V by 1 base; bases with no gene match: 10. The CDR3 covers 17 residues. CDR3 sequence reads: CASSLYPGTGSEETQYF. The CDR3 DNA is TGCGCCAGCAGCTTGTACCCCGGGACAGGGTCGGAAGAGACCCAGTACTTC.

This sequence joins TRBV7-2 and TRBJ2-1, with D possibly being TRBD2 (5 bases). This CDR3 is 15 amino acids long. Trimming took 0 bases from V and 3 from J, leaving 9 bases between them. The germline gives CDR1 SGHTA, CDR2 FQGNSA. This chain's CDR3 is CASSLAFGNYNEQFF. CDR3 nucleotides: TGTGCCAGCAGCTTAGCGTTCGGGAACTACAATGAGCAGTTCTTC.

On this clone itself: One end of the junction does not line up with germline, which may come from a read error. The chain is built from TRBV4-1 and TRBJ2-1, with 11 positions matching TRBD1. The CDR3 consists of 15 residues. Germline CDR1 MGHRA, CDR2 YSYEKL. The CDR3 region has the DNA TGCGCCCGCAGCCAAGGGGGACAGGGGGGGCATGAGCAGTTCTTC. Translating it yields CARSQGGQGGHEQFF.

This clone showed up just a few times. The chain links TRBV10-3 to TRBJ2-3; D is ambiguous. Germline loops: CDR1 ENHRY, CDR2 SYGVKD. V was trimmed by 8 bases and J by 5 bases, leaving 11 bases between them. The CDR3 covers 12 residues. CDR3 nucleotide sequence: TGTGCCATCCGACGCGAGGAAGATACGCAGTATTTT. Protein: CAIRREEDTQYF.

This clone was recorded many times. The genes are TRBV7-9 and TRBJ2-3, with a weak D call TRBD1 (5 bases). The V end lost 1 base, the J end lost 2 bases, and 16 bases lay between the germline ends. This CDR3 is 17 amino acids long. Germline V gene lookup returns CDR1 SEHNR and CDR2 FQNEAQ (reference sequence). The CDR3 sequence is CASSLGATAYYTDTQYF. The CDR3 coding sequence is TGTGCCAGCAGCTTAGGGGCGACAGCGTACTACACAGATACGCAGTATTTT.

About this clone itself: A much larger clone is a single base away; this may be a read error. The chain employs TRBV5-1 and TRBJ2-4; D may be TRBD2 (5 bases). The ends were cut back, 0 bases at V and 3 bases at J, with 7 bases in the middle. Germline CDR1 reads SGHRS; CDR2 reads YFSETQ. The CDR3 contains 14 residues. The CDR3 sequence: CASSLAEGKNIQYF. In DNA form, the CDR3 reads TGCGCCAGCAGCTTGGCAGAGGGCAAAAACATTCAGTACTTC.

This clone showed up just a few times. The CDR3 spells CASSPQGQRGTEAFF. The CDR3, as DNA: TGTGCCAGCTCACCTCAGGGGCAAAGGGGCACTGAAGCTTTCTTT. The chain employs TRBV18 and TRBJ1-1; TRBD1 is a possible D gene (6 bases). The CDR3 totals 15 residues. V lost 3 bases and J 4 bases, leaving 15 bases between the germline ends. The germline CDR1 and CDR2 sequences are KGHSH and LQKENI.

This clone was seen more than once but under ten times. V is TRBV5-4 and J is TRBJ2-1; D remains ambiguous. The germline gives CDR1 SGHNT, CDR2 YYREEE (reference sequence). V gave up 3 bases and J gave up 7 bases, with 8 bases separating them. The CDR3 covers 12 residues. This chain's CDR3 is CASSYSGNEQFF. The CDR3, as DNA: TGTGCCAGCAGCTACTCCGGGAATGAGCAGTTCTTC. The full variable domain, its missing parts supplied by reference TRBV5-4 and TRBJ2-1, is ETGVTQSPTHLIKTRGQQVTLRCSSQSGHNTVSWYQQALGQGPQFIFQYYREEENGRGNFPPRFSGLQFPNYSSELNVNALELDDSALYLCASSYSGNEQFFGPGTRLTVL.

The CDR3 region has the DNA TGTGCCAGCAGACAGACCGATAGCTCCTATAATTCACCCCTCCACTTT. Translated, it gives CASRQTDSSYNSPLHF. The genes are TRBV28 and TRBJ1-6; D unresolved. Deletions cut 6 bases from V and 0 bases from J, with 12 bases between. The CDR3 sequence is 16 residues long. Germline-derived CDR1 and CDR2 are MDHEN and SYDVKM.

The rearrangement uses TRBV6-5 and TRBJ2-3; no clear D. CDR3 size: 15 residues. V dropped 6 bases and J dropped 0 bases, with 13 bases sitting between them. Germline-derived CDR1 and CDR2 are MNHEY and SVGAGI. CDR3 in DNA: TGTGCCAGCAGCGCCAACGCTCTTAGCACAGATACGCAGTATTTT. Encoded protein: CASSANALSTDTQYF.

This clone came up a few times. The chain carries TRBV14 and TRBJ1-4; D possibly corresponds to TRBD1 (6 bases). Germline V lookup: CDR1 SGHDN, CDR2 FVKESK. The CDR3 covers 15 residues. V lost 6 bases, J lost 8 bases, and 19 bases lay in between. CDR3 sequence reads: CASSSSGGAREKLFF. In nucleotides, the CDR3 is TGTGCCAGCAGTTCTTCCGGGGGCGCGAGAGAAAAACTGTTTTTT. Complete variable domain (other parts from reference TRBV14 and TRBJ1-4): EAGVTQFPSHSVIEKGQTVTLRCDPISGHDNLYWYRRVMGKEIKFLLHFVKESKQDESGMPNNRFLAERTGGTYSTLKVQPAELEDSGVYFCASSSSGGAREKLFFGSGTQLSVL.

The chain couples TRBV27 to TRBJ2-1, with 9 bases identical to TRBD1. Losses at the gene ends were 5 bases for V and 10 bases for J; bases not matched to a gene: 12. This CDR3 contains 15 residues. Per germline, CDR1 MNHEY and CDR2 SMNVEV (reference sequence). Here the CDR3 reads CASSPTGTGLGEQFF. CDR3 DNA: TGTGCCAGCAGTCCCACCGGGACAGGGTTGGGCGAGCAGTTCTTC.

The V call is TRBV27, the J call TRBJ1-4; a weak D match, TRBD1 (5 bases). The CDR3 runs to 13 residues. V shed 4 bases and J shed 4 bases, with 7 bases lying between them. Germline assignment: CDR1 MNHEY and CDR2 SMNVEV (reference sequence). CDR3 sequence reads: CASSSGNNEKLFF. The DNA for the CDR3 is TGTGCCAGCAGTTCAGGGAATAATGAAAAACTGTTTTTT.

The CDR3 sequence: CASSYFGTQNTEAFF. CDR3 sequence (DNA): TGTGCCAGCTCTTATTTCGGGACACAGAACACTGAAGCTTTCTTT. The chain couples TRBV18 to TRBJ1-1, with a tentative D call TRBD1 (6 bases). Germline assignment: CDR1 KGHSH and CDR2 LQKENI. The CDR3 extends over 15 amino acids. Trimming took off 6 bases at V and 1 base at J, with 15 bases between the two ends.

J is TRBJ1-1 and V is TRBV10-3; D gene uncertain. The CDR3 sequence is 12 residues long. Trimming removed 7 bases at V and 1 base at J, with 7 bases between. Germline V gene lookup returns CDR1 ENHRY and CDR2 SYGVKD. Here the CDR3 DNA reads TGTGCCATCACGGGAGGGAACACTGAAGCTTTCTTT. Translating gives CAITGGNTEAFF.

This clone has a handful of counts. This rearrangement joins TRBV9 to TRBJ2-1; 13 bases agree with TRBD2. This CDR3 spans 19 amino acids. Germline CDR1 is SGDLS and CDR2 is YYNGEE. Trimming cost V 4 bases and J 4 bases; bases outside gene matches: 14. The CDR3 protein is CASSPASTSGGGSYNEQFF. The CDR3 coding sequence is TGTGCCAGCAGCCCGGCGAGTACTAGCGGGGGGGGTTCGTACAATGAGCAGTTCTTC.

This clone was seen a few times. The chain recombines TRBV28 with TRBJ2-1, with TRBD2 as a possible D gene (5 bases). V lost 7 bases to trimming and J lost 6 bases, with 13 bases between them. The germline gives CDR1 MDHEN, CDR2 SYDVKM. This CDR3 comprises 13 residues. Here the CDR3 reads CASIGSRVNEQFF. The CDR3 DNA sequence: TGTGCCAGCATAGGGAGTCGAGTCAATGAGCAGTTCTTC. Using reference TRBV28 and TRBJ2-1 for the parts outside the CDR3, the full variable domain is DVKVTQSSRYLVKRTGEKVFLECVQDMDHENMFWYRQDPGLGLRLIYFSYDVKMKEKGDIPEGYSVSREKKERFSLILESASTNQTSMYLCASIGSRVNEQFFGPGTRLTVL.

The chain carries TRBV4-3 and TRBJ2-7, with unresolved D. Germline CDR1 reads LGHNA; CDR2 reads YSLEER. Trimming stripped 2 bases from V and 1 base from J, with 12 bases between. This CDR3 comprises 15 residues. The CDR3 sequence is CASSQSSDESYEQYF. For the CDR3, the DNA is TGCGCCAGCAGCCAAAGTTCGGACGAATCCTACGAGCAGTACTTC.

This clone has a count of ten or more. This chain uses TRBV5-6 with TRBJ1-5; maybe TRBD1 (5 bases). Trimming cost V 4 bases and J 2 bases, with 7 bases left between them. Looked up from germline, CDR1 is SGHDT and CDR2 is YYEEEE. The CDR3 length is 13 residues. DNA for the CDR3: TGTGCCAGCAGCGCGGGGGGCAATCAGCCCCAGCATTTT. It yields the protein CASSAGGNQPQHF.

The rearrangement joins TRBV6-5 to TRBJ2-1; no clear D gene. Per the germline V gene, CDR1 is MNHEY and CDR2 is SVGAGI. V shed 5 bases and J shed 6 bases, with 5 bases lying between them. The CDR3 totals 11 residues. The CDR3: CASSRFNEQFF. As DNA, the CDR3 is TGTGCCAGCAGTAGGTTCAATGAGCAGTTCTTC.

The table lists this clone with a few counts. CDR3 amino acids: CASSLEAGHSGNTIYF. The CDR3 nucleotides are TGTGCCAGCAGCTTAGAGGCGGGTCACTCTGGAAACACCATATATTTT. The chain has TRBV7-2 and TRBJ1-3; D remains ambiguous. The germline gives CDR1 SGHTA, CDR2 FQGNSA. The CDR3 is 16 amino acids. With 1 base removed from V and 0 bases from J, the gap between germline ends came to 10 bases.

The chain carries TRBV5-1 and TRBJ2-7, with D unclear. V lost 4 bases and J 3 bases, leaving 11 bases between the germline ends. CDR1 SGHRS and CDR2 YFSETQ come from the germline V gene. The CDR3 length is 13 residues. The CDR3 loop reads CASSPRPSYEQYF. CDR3 DNA sequence: TGCGCCAGCAGCCCGCGGCCTAGCTACGAGCAGTACTTC.

This clone was observed a few times. The V call is TRBV5-4, the J call TRBJ2-7; tentative D call: TRBD2 (5 bases). V dropped 4 bases and J dropped 0 bases, with 14 bases sitting between them. The length of the CDR3 is 15 residues. CDR1 SGHNT and CDR2 YYREEE come from the germline V gene (reference sequence). In DNA, the CDR3 is TGTGCCAGCAGCCCCCTCGGGATGGGCTCCTACGAGCAGTACTTC. Protein: CASSPLGMGSYEQYF.

V and J are TRBV7-9 and TRBJ2-2, with D possibly being TRBD1 or TRBD2 (5 bases each). The CDR3 runs 13 residues. Trimming cost V 5 bases and J 5 bases, with 9 bases left between them. Germline CDR1 and CDR2: SEHNR and FQNEAQ (reference sequence). This chain's CDR3 is CASSLGETGELFF. CDR3 sequence (DNA): TGTGCCAGCAGCCTGGGGGAGACCGGGGAGCTGTTTTTT. Full variable domain (outside the CDR3, taken from reference TRBV7-9 and TRBJ2-2): DTGVSQNPRHKITKRGQNVTFRCDPISEHNRLYWYRQTLGQGPEFLTYFQNEAQLEKSRLLSDRFSAERPKGSFSTLEIQRTEQGDSAMYLCASSLGETGELFFGEGSRLTVL.

This clone was recorded at least ten times. The rearrangement joins TRBV7-9 to TRBJ1-5; 8 bases are a match to TRBD1. The CDR3 consists of 14 residues. CDR1 is SEHNR and CDR2 is FQNEAQ in the germline V gene (reference sequence). Unmatched junction bases numbered 6, after V lost 5 bases and J lost 6 bases. The CDR3 is CASSLRTGTQPQHF. The CDR3 DNA follows: TGTGCCAGCAGCCTTAGGACAGGGACTCAGCCCCAGCATTTT.

The V call is TRBV5-4, the J call TRBJ2-1; TRBD2 matches at 9 bases. Germline CDR1 is SGHNT and CDR2 is YYREEE (reference sequence). The V gene end was trimmed by 4 bases and the J gene end by 5 bases; junction bases not matched to a gene: 13. This CDR3 spans 17 amino acids. CDR3 in DNA: TGTGCCAGCAGCCAAGAAATAGCGGGAGTCGGTCACAATGAGCAGTTCTTC. It codes for CASSQEIAGVGHNEQFF.

This clone was seen a few times. The chain employs TRBV5-5 and TRBJ2-4; 12 bases line up with TRBD2. Germline values: CDR1 SGHKS, CDR2 YYEKEE (reference sequence). The V and J ends lost 3 bases and 6 bases, in that order; junction bases with no gene match: 7. The CDR3 has 16 amino acids. The CDR3 DNA follows: TGTGCCAGCAGCTCCAGACTAGCGGGAGATGTAAACATTCAGTACTTC. Translated: CASSSRLAGDVNIQYF.

The J gene is TRBJ2-5, the V gene TRBV9; D gene uncertain. The V end lost 0 bases, the J end lost 5 bases, and 11 bases lay between the germline ends. CDR1 is SGDLS, CDR2 YYNGEE, per germline. There are 14 residues in the CDR3. DNA of the CDR3: TGTGCCAGCAGCGTAGAAGTATCCGGGGAGACCCAGTACTTC. It yields the protein CASSVEVSGETQYF.